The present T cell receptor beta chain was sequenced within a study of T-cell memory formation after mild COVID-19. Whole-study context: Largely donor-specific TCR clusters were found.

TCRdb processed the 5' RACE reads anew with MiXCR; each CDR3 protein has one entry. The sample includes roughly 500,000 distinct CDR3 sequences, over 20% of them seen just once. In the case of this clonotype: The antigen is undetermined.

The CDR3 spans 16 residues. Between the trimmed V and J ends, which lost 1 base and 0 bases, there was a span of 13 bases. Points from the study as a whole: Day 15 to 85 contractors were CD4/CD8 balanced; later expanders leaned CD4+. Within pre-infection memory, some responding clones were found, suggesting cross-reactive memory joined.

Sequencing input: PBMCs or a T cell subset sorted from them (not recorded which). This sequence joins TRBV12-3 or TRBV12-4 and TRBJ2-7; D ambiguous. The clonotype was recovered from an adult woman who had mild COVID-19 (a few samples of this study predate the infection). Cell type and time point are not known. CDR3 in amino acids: CASSLVLQNYSYEQYF. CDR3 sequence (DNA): TGTGCCAGCAGTTTAGTCCTACAGAACTACTCCTACGAGCAGTACTTC.